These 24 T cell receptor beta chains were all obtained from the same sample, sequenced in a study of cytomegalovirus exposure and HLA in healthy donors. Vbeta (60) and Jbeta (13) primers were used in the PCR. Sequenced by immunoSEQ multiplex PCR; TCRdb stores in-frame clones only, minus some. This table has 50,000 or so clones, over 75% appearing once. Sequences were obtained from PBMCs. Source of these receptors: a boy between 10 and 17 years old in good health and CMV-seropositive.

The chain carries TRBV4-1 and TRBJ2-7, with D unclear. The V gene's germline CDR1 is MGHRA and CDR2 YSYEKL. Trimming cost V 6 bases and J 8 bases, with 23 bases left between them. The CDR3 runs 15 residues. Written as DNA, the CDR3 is TGCGCCAGCAGGCCCGTTACGGGTCGCTCTACGAAGCAGTACTTC. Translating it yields CASRPVTGRSTKQYF.

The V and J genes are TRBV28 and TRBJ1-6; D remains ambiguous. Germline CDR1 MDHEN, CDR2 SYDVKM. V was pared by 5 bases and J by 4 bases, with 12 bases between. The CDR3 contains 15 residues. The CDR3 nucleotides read TGTGCCAGCAGTCCCGTACCCCAGTATAATTCACCCCTCCACTTT. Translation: CASSPVPQYNSPLHF.

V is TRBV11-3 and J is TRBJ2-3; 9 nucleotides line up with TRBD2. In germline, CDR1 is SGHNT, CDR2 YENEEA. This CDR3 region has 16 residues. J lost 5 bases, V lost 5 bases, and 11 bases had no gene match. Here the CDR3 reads CASSAGGGGEGDTQYF. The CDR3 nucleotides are TGTGCCAGCAGCGCCGGCGGGGGGGGAGAGGGAGATACGCAGTATTTT.

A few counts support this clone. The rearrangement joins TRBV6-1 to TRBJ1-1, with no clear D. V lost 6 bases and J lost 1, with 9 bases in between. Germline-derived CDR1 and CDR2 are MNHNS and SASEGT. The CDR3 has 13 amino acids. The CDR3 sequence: CASRIDWNTEAFF. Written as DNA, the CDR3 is TGTGCCAGCAGGATAGACTGGAACACTGAAGCTTTCTTT.

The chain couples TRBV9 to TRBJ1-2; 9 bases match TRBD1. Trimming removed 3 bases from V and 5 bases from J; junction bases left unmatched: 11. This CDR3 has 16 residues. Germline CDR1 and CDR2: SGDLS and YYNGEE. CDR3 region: CASSAIRWTGAYGYTF. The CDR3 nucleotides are TGTGCCAGCAGCGCCATTCGATGGACAGGGGCGTATGGCTACACCTTC.

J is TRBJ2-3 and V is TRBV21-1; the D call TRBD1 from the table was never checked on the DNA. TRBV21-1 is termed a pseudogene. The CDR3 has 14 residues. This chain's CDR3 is CASSGTGRTDTQYF. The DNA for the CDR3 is TGTGCCAGCAGCGGGACAGGGAGGACAGATACGCAGTATTTT.

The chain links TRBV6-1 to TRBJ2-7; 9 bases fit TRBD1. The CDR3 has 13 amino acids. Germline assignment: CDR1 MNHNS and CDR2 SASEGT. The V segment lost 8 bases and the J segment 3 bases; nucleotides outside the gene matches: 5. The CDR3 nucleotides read TGTGCCAGCTTTGACAGGGGGTACTACGAGCAGTACTTC. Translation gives CASFDRGYYEQYF.

DNA for the CDR3: TGTGCCAGCAGCTTCAATCCAGGGGAGACCCAGTACTTC. Encoded protein: CASSFNPGETQYF. V and J are TRBV7-9 and TRBJ2-5; TRBD1 might be the D (5 bases). The CDR3 runs 13 residues. The V end was cut by 3 bases, the J end by 5 bases, with 10 bases between. Germline loops: CDR1 SEHNR, CDR2 FQNEAQ (reference sequence).

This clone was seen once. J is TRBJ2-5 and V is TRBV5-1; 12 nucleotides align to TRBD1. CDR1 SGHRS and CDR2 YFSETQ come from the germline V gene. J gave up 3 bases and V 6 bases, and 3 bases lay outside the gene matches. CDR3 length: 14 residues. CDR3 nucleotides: TGCGCCAGCACCGGGACAGGGGGCGAAGAGACCCAGTACTTC. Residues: CASTGTGGEETQYF.

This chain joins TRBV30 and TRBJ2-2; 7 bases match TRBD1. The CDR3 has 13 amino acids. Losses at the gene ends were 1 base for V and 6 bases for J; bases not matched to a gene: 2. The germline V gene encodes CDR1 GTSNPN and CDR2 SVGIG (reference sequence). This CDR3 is CAWSGQGAGELFF. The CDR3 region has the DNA TGTGCCTGGAGTGGGCAGGGGGCCGGGGAGCTGTTTTTT.

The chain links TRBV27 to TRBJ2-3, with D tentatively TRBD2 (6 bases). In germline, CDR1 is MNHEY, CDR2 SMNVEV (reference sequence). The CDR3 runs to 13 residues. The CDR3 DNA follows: TGTGCGGCCCGGCTAGCGCATACAGATACGCAGTATTTT. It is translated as CAARLAHTDTQYF.

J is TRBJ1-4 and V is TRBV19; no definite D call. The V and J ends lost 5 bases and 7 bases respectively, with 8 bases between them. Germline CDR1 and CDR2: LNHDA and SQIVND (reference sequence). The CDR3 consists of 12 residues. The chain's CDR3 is CASSEDSEKLFF. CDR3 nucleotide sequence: TGTGCCAGTAGTGAAGATAGTGAAAAACTGTTTTTT.

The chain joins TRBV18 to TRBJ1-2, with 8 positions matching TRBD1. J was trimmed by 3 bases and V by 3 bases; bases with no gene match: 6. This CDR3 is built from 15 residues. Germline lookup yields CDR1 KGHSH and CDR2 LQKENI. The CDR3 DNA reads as TGTGCCAGCTCACCCGGGACAGGTGACTACTATGGCTACACCTTC. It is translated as CASSPGTGDYYGYTF.

In DNA, the CDR3 is TGTGCCAGCTCACCACCGGGACAGGGAAGTCCCCTCCACTTT. Its protein product is CASSPPGQGSPLHF. The V and J genes are TRBV18 and TRBJ1-6; TRBD1 matches 9 bases. CDR1 and CDR2 from the germline V gene are KGHSH and LQKENI. This CDR3 is built from 14 residues. Losses at the gene ends were 0 bases for V and 13 bases for J; bases not matched to a gene: 4.

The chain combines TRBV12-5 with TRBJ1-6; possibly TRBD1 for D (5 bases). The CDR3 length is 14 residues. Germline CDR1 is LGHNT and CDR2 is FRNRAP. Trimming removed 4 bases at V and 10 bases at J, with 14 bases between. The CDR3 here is CASGSSGGNSPLHF. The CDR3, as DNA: TGTGCTAGTGGTTCGTCGGGGGGGAACTCACCCCTCCACTTT.

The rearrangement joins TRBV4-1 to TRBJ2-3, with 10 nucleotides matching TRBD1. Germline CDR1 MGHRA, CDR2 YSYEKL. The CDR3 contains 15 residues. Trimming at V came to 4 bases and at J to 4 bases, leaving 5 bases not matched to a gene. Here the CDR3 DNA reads TGCGCCAGCAGCCCGAGACAGGGGGCGGCAGATACGCAGTATTTT. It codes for CASSPRQGAADTQYF.

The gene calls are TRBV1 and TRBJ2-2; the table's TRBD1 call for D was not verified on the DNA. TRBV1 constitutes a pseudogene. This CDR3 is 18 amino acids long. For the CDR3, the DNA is TGCACCAGCAGCCAAGTTTCGGATGCCGACAGGATAACCGGGGAGCTGTTTTTT. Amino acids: CTSSQVSDADRITGELFF.

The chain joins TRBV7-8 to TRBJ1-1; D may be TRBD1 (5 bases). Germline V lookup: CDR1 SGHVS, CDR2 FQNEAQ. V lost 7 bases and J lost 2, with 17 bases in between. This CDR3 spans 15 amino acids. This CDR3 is CASTIDSLENTEAFF. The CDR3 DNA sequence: TGTGCCAGCACCATAGACAGCTTGGAAAACACTGAAGCTTTCTTT.

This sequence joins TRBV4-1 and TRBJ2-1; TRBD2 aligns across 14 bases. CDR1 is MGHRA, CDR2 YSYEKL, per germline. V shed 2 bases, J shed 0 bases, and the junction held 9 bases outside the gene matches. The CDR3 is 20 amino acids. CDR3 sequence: CASSQYRLAGGTSSYNEQFF. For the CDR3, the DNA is TGCGCCAGCAGCCAATATAGACTAGCGGGGGGGACGAGCTCCTACAATGAGCAGTTCTTC.

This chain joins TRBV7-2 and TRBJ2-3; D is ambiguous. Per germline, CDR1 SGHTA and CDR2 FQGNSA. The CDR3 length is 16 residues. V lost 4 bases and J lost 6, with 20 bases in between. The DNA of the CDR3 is TGTGCCAGCAGCTCCCAGGCGATGTCGGTGTGGGATACGCAGTATTTT. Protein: CASSSQAMSVWDTQYF.

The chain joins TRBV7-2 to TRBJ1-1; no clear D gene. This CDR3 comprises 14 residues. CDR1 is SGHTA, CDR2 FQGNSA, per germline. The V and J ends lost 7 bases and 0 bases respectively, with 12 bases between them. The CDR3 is CASKLYSLNTEAFF. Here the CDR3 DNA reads TGTGCCAGCAAGTTGTACAGTCTGAACACTGAAGCTTTCTTT.

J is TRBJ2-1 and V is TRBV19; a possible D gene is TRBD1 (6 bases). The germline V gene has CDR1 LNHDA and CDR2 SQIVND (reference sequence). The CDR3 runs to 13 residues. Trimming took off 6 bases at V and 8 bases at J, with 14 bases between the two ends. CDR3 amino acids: CASSPTGLDEQFF. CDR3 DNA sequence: TGTGCCAGTAGCCCGACAGGTTTGGATGAGCAGTTCTTC.

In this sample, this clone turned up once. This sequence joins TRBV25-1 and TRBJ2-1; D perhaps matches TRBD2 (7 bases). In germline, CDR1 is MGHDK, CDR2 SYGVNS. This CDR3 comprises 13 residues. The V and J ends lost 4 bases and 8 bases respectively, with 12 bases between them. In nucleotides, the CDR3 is TGTGCCAGCAGTGTACGGGGGGCCGATGAGCAGTTCTTC. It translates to CASSVRGADEQFF.

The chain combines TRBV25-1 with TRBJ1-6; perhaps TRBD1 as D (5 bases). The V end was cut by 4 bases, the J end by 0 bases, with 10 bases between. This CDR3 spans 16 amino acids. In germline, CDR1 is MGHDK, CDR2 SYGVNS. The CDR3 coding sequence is TGTGCCAGCAGTGGAACAGGTAGCTCCTATAATTCACCCCTCCACTTT. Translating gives CASSGTGSSYNSPLHF.